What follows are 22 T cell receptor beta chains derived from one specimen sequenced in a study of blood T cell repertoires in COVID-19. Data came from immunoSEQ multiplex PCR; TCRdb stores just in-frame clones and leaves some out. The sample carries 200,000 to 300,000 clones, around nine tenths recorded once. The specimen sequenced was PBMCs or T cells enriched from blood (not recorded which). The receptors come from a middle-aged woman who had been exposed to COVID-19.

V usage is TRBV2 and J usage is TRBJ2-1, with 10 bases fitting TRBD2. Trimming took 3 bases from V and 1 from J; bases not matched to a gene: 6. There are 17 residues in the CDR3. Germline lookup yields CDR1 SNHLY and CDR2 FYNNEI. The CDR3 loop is CASSDGPSGRSYNEQFF. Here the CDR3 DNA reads TGTGCCAGCAGTGATGGTCCTAGCGGGAGATCCTACAATGAGCAGTTCTTC.

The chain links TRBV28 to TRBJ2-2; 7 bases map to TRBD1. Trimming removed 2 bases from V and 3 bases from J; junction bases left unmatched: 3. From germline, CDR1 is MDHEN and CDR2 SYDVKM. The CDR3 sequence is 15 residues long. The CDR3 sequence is CASSLLQGDTGELFF. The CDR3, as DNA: TGTGCCAGCAGTTTACTCCAGGGGGACACCGGGGAGCTGTTTTTT.

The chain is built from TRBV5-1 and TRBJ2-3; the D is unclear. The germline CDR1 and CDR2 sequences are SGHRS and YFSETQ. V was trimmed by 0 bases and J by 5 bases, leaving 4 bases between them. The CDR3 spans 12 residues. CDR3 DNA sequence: TGCGCCAGCAGCTTGGGAGAAGATACGCAGTATTTT. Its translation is CASSLGEDTQYF.

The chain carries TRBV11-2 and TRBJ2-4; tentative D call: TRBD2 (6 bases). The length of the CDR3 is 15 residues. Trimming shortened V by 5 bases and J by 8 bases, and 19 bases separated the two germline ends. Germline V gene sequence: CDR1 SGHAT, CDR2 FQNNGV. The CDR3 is CASSAADYGWDIQYF. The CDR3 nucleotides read TGTGCCAGCAGCGCGGCGGACTATGGTTGGGACATTCAGTACTTC. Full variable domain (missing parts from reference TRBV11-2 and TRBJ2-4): EAGVAQSPRYKIIEKRQSVAFWCNPISGHATLYWYQQILGQGPKLLIQFQNNGVVDDSQLPKDRFSAERLKGVDSTLKIQPAKLEDSAVYLCASSAADYGWDIQYFGAGTRLSVL.

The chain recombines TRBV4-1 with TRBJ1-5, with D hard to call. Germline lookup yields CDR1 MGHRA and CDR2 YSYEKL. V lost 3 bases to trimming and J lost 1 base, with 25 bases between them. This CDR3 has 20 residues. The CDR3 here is CASSQPLAGSGYGSNQPQHF. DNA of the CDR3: TGCGCCAGCAGCCAGCCCCTTGCCGGATCGGGGTATGGAAGCAATCAGCCCCAGCATTTT.

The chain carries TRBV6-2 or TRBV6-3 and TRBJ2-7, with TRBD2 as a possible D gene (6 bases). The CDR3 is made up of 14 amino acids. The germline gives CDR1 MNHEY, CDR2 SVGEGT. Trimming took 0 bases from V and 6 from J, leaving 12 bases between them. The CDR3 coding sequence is TGTGCCAGCAGTTACTCGGAGGGCGATTCCGAGCAGTACTTC. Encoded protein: CASSYSEGDSEQYF.

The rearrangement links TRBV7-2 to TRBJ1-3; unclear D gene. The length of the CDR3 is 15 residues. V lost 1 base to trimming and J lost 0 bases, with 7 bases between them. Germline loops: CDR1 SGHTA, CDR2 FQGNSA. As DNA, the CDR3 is TGTGCCAGCAGCTTAGGACACCCCTCTGGAAACACCATATATTTT. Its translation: CASSLGHPSGNTIYF.

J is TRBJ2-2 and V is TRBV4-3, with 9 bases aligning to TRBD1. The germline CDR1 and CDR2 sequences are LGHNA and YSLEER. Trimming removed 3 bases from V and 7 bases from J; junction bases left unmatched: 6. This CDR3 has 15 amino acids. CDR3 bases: TGCGCCAGCAGCCAGAGGGACAGGGATGGCGGGGAGCTGTTTTTT. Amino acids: CASSQRDRDGGELFF.

For the CDR3, the DNA is TGCAGCGTTGCGCTCGACAGCCCGAGGTATGGCTACACCTTC. Its protein is CSVALDSPRYGYTF. This chain joins TRBV29-1 and TRBJ1-2, with TRBD1 as a possible D gene (5 bases). CDR1 is SQVTM, CDR2 ANQGSEA, per germline. There are 14 residues in the CDR3. Trimming took 4 bases from V and 5 from J, leaving 17 bases between them.

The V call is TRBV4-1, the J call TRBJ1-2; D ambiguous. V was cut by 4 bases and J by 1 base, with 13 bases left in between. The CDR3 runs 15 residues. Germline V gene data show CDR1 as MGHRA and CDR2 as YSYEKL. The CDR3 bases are TGCGCCAGCAGCCGCCCCGCAGAAAATAACTATGGCTACACCTTC. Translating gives CASSRPAENNYGYTF.

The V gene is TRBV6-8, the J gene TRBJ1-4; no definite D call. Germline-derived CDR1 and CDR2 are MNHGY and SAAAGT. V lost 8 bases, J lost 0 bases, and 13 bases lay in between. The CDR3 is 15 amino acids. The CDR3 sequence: CASHRLLATNEKLFF. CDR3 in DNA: TGTGCCAGCCACCGACTCTTAGCAACTAATGAAAAACTGTTTTTT.

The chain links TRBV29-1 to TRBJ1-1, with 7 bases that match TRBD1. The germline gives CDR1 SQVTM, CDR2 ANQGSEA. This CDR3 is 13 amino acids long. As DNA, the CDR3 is TGCAGGGGCGAGGGGGCCTCGCGCACTGAAGCTTTCTTT. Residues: CRGEGASRTEAFF.

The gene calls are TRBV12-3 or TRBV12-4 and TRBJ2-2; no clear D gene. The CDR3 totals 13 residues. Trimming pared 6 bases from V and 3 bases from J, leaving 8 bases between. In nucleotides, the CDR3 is TGTGCCAGCAGGATCGGAGACACCGGGGAGCTGTTTTTT. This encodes CASRIGDTGELFF.

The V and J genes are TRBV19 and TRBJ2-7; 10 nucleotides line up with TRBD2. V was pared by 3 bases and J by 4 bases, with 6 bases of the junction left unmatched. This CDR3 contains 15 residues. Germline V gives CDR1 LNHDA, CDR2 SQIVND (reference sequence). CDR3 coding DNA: TGTGCCAGTAGTATCCCTAGCGGGAGTTTTTACGAGCAGTACGTC. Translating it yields CASSIPSGSFYEQYV.

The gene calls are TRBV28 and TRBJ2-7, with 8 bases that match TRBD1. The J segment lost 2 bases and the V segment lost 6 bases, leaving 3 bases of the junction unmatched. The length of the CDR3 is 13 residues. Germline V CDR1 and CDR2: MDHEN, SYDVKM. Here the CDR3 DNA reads TGTGCCAGCAGACCGGGACAGGCCTACGAGCAGTACTTC. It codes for CASRPGQAYEQYF.

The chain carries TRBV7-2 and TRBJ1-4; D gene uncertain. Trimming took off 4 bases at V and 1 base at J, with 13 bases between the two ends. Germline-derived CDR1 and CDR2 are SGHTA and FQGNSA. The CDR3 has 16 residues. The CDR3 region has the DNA TGTGCCAGCAGCTCCGGGTACCTCATAACTAATGAAAAACTGTTTTTT. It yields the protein CASSSGYLITNEKLFF. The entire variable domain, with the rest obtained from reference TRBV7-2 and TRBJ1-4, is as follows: GAGVSQSPSNKVTEKGKDVELRCDPISGHTALYWYRQSLGQGLEFLIYFQGNSAPDKSGLPSDRFSAERTGGSVSTLTIQRTQQEDSAVYLCASSSGYLITNEKLFFGSGTQLSVL.

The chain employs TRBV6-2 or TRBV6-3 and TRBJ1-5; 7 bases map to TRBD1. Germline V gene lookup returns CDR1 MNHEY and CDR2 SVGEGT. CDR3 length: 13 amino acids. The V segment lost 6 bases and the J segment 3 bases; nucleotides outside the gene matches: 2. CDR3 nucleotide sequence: TGTGCCAGCAGCGGGACAGACAATCAGCCCCAGCATTTT. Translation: CASSGTDNQPQHF.

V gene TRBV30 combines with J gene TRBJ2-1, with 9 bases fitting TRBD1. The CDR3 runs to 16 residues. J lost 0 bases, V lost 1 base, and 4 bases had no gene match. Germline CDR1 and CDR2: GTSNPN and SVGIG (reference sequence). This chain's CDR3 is CAWSARQGDSYNEQFF. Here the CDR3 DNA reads TGTGCCTGGAGTGCCCGACAGGGGGACTCCTACAATGAGCAGTTCTTC.

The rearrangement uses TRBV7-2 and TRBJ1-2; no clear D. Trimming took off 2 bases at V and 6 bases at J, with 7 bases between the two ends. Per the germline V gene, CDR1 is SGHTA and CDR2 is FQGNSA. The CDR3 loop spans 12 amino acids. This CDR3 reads CASSLYTNGYTF. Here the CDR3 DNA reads TGTGCCAGCAGCTTATACACAAATGGCTACACCTTC.

In DNA, the CDR3 is TGTGCCAGCACCAGCGGGGGATACAATGAGCAGTTCTTC. Translation gives CASTSGGYNEQFF. The chain uses TRBV2 and TRBJ2-1; the match to TRBD2 covers 8 bases. The germline CDR1 and CDR2 sequences are SNHLY and FYNNEI. With V trimmed by 7 bases and J by 4 bases, 3 bases remained unmatched. The CDR3 is 13 residues long.

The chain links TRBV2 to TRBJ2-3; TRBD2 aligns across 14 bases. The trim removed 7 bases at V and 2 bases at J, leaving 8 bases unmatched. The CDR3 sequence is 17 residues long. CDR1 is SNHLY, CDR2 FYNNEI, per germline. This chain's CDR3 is CASKRKGLAGDTDTQYF. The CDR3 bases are TGTGCCAGCAAGCGCAAGGGACTAGCGGGGGACACAGATACGCAGTATTTT.

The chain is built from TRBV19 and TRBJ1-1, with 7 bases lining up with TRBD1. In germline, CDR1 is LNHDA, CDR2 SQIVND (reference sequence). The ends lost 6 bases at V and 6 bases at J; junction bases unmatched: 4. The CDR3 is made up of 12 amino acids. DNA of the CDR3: TGTGCCAGTAGGTCACAGGGGCCTGAAGCTTTCTTT. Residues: CASRSQGPEAFF.